This T cell receptor (beta chain) was obtained from a study of Graves' ophthalmopathy and Graves' hyperthyroidism (dated by TCRdb to the late 2010s). General notes on the study: Peripheral blood was collected at initial diagnosis, before any treatment. The study used signatures of the TCR beta repertoire to tell Graves' ophthalmopathy apart from Graves' hyperthyroidism and to predict which patients would progress to ophthalmopathy. Following sampling, methimazole starting at 30 mg daily was administered to hyperthyroidism patients, and high-dose intravenous methylprednisolone was administered to ophthalmopathy patients. To explore V-J signatures that distinguish ophthalmopathy from hyperthyroidism, a discovery set of about a hundred patients was enrolled, made up of under 50 with ophthalmopathy and some 58 with stable hyperthyroidism. In five or six hyperthyroidism patients, the T-cell repertoires found in thyroid tissue were compared with those found in blood. The independent validation cohort included under 20 hyperthyroidism patients plus 17 patients who later progressed from hyperthyroidism to ophthalmopathy. In total, 135 blood samples were TCR-sequenced: 40 to 45 ophthalmopathy, some 80 hyperthyroidism and about 17 hyperthyroidism-to-ophthalmopathy patients. For training and testing, the 100 or so patients in the discovery cohort were randomly divided in a 7:3 ratio.

For repertoire sequencing, TCR beta CDR3 regions were amplified from RNA transcripts. HTBI primers and the Qiagen OneStep RT-PCR kit were used in a first-round RT-PCR, which was followed by a second-round multiplex PCR, size selection and purification. Sequencing of the libraries was carried out on an Illumina HiSeq2000 in paired-end mode with 100 bp reads. For the original study's pipeline: SOAPnuke was used to process the reads, removing any read that contained adapters or uncalled bases, had a mean Phred below 15, or lacked an exact match to the constant primer or identifier. COPE v1.2.5 was used to merge the high-quality paired reads. Each unique nucleotide sequence was defined as a clonotype, and clonotypes were aligned to IMGT TRB V, D and J references with MiTCR v1.1. Only V-J combinations with frequency above 0.0001 were analysed, covering around 99% of repertoires. A TCR clonal expansion and chaos score per V-J combination was defined as the ratio of F50 clonal expansion to chaos observed in the TCRdist matrix. Features were reduced by Welch's t-statistics and random forest to around 13 V-J combinations, which fed a naive Bayes classifier. The similarity between thyroid and blood repertoires was quantified using the Morisita-Horn index. TCRdb trimmed the raw reads at Q25, called clones with MiXCR and kept productive beta chains. Records with the same CDR3 protein are collapsed into one entry carrying the most frequent genes and DNA. In this record, the V and J calls reflect TCRdb's handling and not the investigators' own analysis. The sample records approximately 160,000 distinct CDR3 sequences, 30% to 45% of which are singletons. Approximately 5.5% of the sample goes to the ten largest clones.

V is cut back by 8 bases and J by 4 bases, with 7 bases in the junction unmatched. CDR1 MDHEN and CDR2 SYDVKM were looked up in the germline V gene. Inclusive of the bounding cysteine and phenylalanine, the CDR3 is 13 residues long. Only the CDR3 DNA is retained, 39 bases long and in frame from the first base. As concerns this clonotype: The antigen this receptor binds is unknown. No per-base quality is available; no much larger clone lies one base away.

The research as a whole found: In validation, the model predicted ophthalmopathy progression with more than 70% sensitivity and 72% to 80% specificity; 12 predicted patients were CT-confirmed with GO in a median of approximately 6.5 months. In cross-validation, the 13-signature model distinguished ophthalmopathy from stable hyperthyroidism with 85% to 90% sensitivity and roughly 81% specificity, and in the test set the corresponding values were roughly 80% and 75%. No statistical method was used to set the sample size in advance, and the investigators knew which group each participant was assigned to. Most expanded thyroid clonotypes with frequency above 0.001 were also detected in blood, suggesting blood repertoires may reflect the thyroid immune response.

Patients with ophthalmopathy had moderately to severely active disease, with a Clinical Activity Score of 3 or more, a NOSPECS grade of 4 or more, and a disease duration of less than 3 months. Patients were excluded if they had other autoimmune diseases, uncontrolled infections, pregnancy or lactation. Clinical symptoms, serum thyroxine, TRAb, thyroid ultrasound and orbital computed tomography formed the basis of the diagnosis. Ficoll-Paque density gradient centrifugation was used to isolate PBMCs from approximately 11 ml of fresh peripheral blood. Total RNA was extracted with Trizol reagent and quality-checked on an Agilent 2100 Bioanalyzer.

Sequencing input: peripheral blood. This receptor was taken from a woman aged 40 to 50 with Graves' ophthalmopathy. Donor details come from another sample of the same person, matched by shared clones. The sequence joins TRBV28 to TRBJ2-7; 8 bases in between match TRBD1. In nucleotides, the sequence is TGTGCCAGCGGCCCAGGGGGCGCGTACGAGCAGTACTTC. Protein translation: CASGPGGAYEQYF.